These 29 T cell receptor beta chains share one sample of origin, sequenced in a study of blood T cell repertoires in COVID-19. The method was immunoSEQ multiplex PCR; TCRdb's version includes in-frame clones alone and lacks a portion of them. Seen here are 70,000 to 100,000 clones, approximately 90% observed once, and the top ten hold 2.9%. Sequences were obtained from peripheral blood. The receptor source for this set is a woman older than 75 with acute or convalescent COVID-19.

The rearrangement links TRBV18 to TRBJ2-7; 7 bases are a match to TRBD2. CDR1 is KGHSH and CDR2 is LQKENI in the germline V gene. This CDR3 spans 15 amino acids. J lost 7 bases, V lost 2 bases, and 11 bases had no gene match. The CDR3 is CASSPDGRWREEQYF. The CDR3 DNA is TGTGCCAGCTCACCAGACGGACGCTGGCGGGAGGAGCAGTACTTC.

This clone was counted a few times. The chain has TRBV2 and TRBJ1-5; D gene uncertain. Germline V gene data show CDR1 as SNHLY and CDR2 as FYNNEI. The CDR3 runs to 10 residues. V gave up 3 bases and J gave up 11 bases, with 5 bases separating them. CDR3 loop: CASSDGTQHF. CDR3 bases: TGTGCCAGCAGTGACGGGACCCAGCATTTT.

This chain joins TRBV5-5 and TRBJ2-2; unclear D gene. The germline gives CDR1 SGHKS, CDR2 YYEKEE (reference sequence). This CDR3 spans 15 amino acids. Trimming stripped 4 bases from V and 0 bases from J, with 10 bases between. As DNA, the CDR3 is TGTGCCAGCAGCCCGAGATATGCGAACACCGGGGAGCTGTTTTTT. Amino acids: CASSPRYANTGELFF.

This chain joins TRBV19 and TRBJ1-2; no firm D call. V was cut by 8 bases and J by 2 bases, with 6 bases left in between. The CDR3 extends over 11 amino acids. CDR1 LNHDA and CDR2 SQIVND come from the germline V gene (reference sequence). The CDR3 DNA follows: TGTGCCAGTCGTGAGAACTATGGCTACACCTTC. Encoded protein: CASRENYGYTF.

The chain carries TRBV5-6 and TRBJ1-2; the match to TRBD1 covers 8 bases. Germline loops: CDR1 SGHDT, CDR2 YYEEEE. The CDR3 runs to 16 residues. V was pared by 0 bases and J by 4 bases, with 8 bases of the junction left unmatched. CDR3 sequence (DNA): TGTGCCAGCAGCTTGGATCCAGGGGGCTTCGTCTATGGCTACACCTTC. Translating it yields CASSLDPGGFVYGYTF.

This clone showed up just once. The CDR3 protein is CASSSLGQGNGYTF. In nucleotides, the CDR3 is TGTGCCAGCAGTTCCCTGGGACAGGGGAATGGCTACACCTTC. V is TRBV27 and J is TRBJ1-2; 10 bases are a match to TRBD1. J was trimmed by 6 bases and V by 4 bases; bases with no gene match: 5. The germline CDR1 and CDR2 sequences are MNHEY and SMNVEV (reference sequence). The CDR3 length is 14 residues.

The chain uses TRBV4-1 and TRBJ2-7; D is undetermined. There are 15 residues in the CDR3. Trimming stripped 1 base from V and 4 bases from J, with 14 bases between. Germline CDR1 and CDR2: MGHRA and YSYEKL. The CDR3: CASSQVTAESYEQYF. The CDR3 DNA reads TGCGCCAGCAGCCAAGTAACAGCTGAAAGTTACGAGCAGTACTTC.

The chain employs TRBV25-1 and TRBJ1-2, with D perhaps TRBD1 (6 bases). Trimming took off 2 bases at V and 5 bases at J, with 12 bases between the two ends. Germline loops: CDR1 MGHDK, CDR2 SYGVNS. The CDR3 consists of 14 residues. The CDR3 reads CASSEAGDRYGYTF. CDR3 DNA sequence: TGTGCCAGCAGTGAAGCAGGGGATAGATATGGCTACACCTTC.

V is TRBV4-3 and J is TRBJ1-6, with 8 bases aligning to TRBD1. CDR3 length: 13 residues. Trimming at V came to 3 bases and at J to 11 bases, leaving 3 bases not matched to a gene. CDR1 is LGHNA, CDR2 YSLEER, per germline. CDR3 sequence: CASSQGTGTPLHF. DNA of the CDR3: TGCGCCAGCAGCCAGGGGACAGGAACACCCCTCCACTTT.

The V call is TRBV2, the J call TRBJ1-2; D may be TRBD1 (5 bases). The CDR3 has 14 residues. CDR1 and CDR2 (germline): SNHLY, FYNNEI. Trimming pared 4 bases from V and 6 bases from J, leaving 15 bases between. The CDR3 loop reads CASSVLRGRNGYTF. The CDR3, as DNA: TGTGCCAGCAGTGTACTACGGGGGAGGAATGGCTACACCTTC.

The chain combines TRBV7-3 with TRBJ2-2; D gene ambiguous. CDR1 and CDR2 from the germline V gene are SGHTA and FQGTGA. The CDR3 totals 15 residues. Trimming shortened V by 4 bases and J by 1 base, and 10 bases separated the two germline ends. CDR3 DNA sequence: TGTGCCAGCAGCTCCCGCGGCGGGAACACCGGGGAGCTGTTTTTT. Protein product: CASSSRGGNTGELFF.

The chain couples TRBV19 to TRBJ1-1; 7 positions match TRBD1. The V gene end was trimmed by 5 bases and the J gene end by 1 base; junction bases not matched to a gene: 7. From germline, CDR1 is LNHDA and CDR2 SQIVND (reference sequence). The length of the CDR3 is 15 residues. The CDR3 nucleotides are TGTGCCAGTAGTCCGTCGGGACAGCGGAACACTGAAGCTTTCTTT. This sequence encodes CASSPSGQRNTEAFF. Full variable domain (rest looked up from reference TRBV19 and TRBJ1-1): DGGITQSPKYLFRKEGQNVTLSCEQNLNHDAMYWYRQDPGQGLRLIYYSQIVNDFQKGDIAEGYSVSREKKESFPLTVTSAQKNPTAFYLCASSPSGQRNTEAFFGQGTRLTVV.

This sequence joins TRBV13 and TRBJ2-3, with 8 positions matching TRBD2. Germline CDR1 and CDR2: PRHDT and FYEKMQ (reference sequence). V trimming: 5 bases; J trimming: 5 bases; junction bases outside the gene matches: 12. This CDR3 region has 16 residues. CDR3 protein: CASSTKTGGPVDTQYF. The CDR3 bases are TGTGCCAGCAGCACCAAAACGGGGGGGCCCGTAGATACGCAGTATTTT.

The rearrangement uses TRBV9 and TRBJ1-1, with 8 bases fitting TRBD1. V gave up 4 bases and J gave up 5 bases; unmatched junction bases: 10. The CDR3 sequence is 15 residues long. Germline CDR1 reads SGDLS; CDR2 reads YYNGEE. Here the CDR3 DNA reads TGTGCCAGCAGCTTGGGAACAGGGGGGAATACTGAAGCTTTCTTT. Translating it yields CASSLGTGGNTEAFF.

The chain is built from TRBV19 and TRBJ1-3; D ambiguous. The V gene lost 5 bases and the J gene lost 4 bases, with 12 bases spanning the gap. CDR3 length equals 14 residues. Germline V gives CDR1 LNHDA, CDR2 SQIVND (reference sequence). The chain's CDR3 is CASSPGFGGNTIYF. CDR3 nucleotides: TGTGCCAGTAGTCCGGGGTTTGGGGGAAACACCATATATTTT. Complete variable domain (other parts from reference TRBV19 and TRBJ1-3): DGGITQSPKYLFRKEGQNVTLSCEQNLNHDAMYWYRQDPGQGLRLIYYSQIVNDFQKGDIAEGYSVSREKKESFPLTVTSAQKNPTAFYLCASSPGFGGNTIYFGEGSWLTVV.

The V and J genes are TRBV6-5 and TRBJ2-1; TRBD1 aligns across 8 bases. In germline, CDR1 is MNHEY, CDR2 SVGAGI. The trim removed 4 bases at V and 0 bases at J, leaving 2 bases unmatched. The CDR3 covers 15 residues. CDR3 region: CASSSTGGSYNEQFF. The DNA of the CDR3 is TGTGCCAGCAGTTCTACAGGGGGCTCCTACAATGAGCAGTTCTTC.

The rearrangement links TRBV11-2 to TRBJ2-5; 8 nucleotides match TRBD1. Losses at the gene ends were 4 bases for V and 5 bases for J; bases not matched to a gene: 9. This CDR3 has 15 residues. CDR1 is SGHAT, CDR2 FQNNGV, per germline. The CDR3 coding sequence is TGTGCCAGCAGCTCCTCCGGGACAGGTTGGGAGACCCAGTACTTC. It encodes CASSSSGTGWETQYF.

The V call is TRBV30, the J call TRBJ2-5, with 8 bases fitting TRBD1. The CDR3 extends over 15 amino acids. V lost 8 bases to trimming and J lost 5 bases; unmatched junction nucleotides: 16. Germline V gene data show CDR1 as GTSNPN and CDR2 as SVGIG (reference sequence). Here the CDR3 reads CAAERRRQGRETQYF. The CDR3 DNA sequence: TGTGCCGCGGAGAGACGAAGACAGGGGAGGGAGACCCAGTACTTC.

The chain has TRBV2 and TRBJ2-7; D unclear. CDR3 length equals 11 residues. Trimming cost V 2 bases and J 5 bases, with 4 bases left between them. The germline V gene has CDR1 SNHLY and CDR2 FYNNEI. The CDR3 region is CASSEFDEQYF. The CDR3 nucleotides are TGTGCCAGCAGTGAATTCGACGAGCAGTACTTC.

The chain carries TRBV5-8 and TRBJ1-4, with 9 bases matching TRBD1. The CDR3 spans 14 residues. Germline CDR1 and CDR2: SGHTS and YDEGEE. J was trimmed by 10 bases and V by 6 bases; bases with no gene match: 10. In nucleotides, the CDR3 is TGTGCCAGCAACTCGGGGACAGGGTTATTAAAACTGTTTTTT. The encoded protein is CASNSGTGLLKLFF. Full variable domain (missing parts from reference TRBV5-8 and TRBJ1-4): EAGVTQSPTHLIKTRGQQATLRCSPISGHTSVYWYQQALGLGLQFLLWYDEGEERNRGNFPPRFSGRQFPNYSSELNVNALELEDSALYLCASNSGTGLLKLFFGSGTQLSVL.

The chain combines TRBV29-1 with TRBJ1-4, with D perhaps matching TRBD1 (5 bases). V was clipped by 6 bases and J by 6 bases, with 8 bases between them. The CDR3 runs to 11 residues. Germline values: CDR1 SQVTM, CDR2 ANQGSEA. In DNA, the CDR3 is TGCAGCGTGACAGAATATGAAAAACTGTTTTTT. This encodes CSVTEYEKLFF.

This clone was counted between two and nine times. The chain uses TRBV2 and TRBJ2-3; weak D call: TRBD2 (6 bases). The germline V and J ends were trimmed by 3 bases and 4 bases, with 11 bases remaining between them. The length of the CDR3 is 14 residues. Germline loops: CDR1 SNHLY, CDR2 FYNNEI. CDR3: CASSDASVPDTQYF. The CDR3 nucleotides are TGTGCCAGCAGTGATGCTAGCGTCCCAGATACGCAGTATTTT.

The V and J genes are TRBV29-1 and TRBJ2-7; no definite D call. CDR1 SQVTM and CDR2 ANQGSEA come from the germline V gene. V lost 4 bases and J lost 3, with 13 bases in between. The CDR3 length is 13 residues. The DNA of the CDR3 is TGCAGCGTTGTCCAGCGCCCCAGCTACGAGCAGTACTTC. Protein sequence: CSVVQRPSYEQYF.

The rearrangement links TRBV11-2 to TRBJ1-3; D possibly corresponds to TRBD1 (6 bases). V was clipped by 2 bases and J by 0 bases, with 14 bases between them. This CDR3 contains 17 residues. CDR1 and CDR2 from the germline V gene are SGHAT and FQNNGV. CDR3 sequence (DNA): TGTGCCAGCAGCTTAATAGGGGGACCCCTCTCTGGAAACACCATATATTTT. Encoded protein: CASSLIGGPLSGNTIYF.

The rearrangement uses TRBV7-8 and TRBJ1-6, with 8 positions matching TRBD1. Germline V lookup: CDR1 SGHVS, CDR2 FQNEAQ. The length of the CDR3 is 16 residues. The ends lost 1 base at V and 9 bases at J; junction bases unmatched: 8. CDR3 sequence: CASSLVGQGTGSPLHF. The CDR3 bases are TGTGCCAGCAGCTTAGTCGGCCAGGGGACAGGTTCACCCCTCCACTTT.

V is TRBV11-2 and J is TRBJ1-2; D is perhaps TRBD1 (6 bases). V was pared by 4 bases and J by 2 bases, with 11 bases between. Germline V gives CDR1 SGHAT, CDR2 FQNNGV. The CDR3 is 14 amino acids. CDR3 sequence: CASSSRQDNYGYTF. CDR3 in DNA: TGTGCCAGCAGCTCAAGACAGGACAACTATGGCTACACCTTC.

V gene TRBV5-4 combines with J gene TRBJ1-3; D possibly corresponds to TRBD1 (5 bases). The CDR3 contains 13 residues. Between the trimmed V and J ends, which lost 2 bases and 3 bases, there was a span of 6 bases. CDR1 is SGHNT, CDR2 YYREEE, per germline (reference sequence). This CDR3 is CASSFDSGNTIYF. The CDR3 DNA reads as TGTGCCAGCAGCTTCGACAGTGGAAACACCATATATTTT. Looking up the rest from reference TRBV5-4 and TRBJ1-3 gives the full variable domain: ETGVTQSPTHLIKTRGQQVTLRCSSQSGHNTVSWYQQALGQGPQFIFQYYREEENGRGNFPPRFSGLQFPNYSSELNVNALELDDSALYLCASSFDSGNTIYFGEGSWLTVV.

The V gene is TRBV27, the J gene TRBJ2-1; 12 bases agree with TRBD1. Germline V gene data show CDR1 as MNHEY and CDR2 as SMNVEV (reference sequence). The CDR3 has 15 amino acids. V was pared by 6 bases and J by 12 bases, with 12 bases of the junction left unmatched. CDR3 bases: TGTGCCAGCAGACCCCACCGGGACAGGGGGCCGGGGCAGTTCTTC. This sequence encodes CASRPHRDRGPGQFF.

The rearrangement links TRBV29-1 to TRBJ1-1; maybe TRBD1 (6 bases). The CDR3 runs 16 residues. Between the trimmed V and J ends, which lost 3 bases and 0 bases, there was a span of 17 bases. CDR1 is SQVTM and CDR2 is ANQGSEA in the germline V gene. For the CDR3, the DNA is TGCAGCGTTGATGAGGGACACGGGATAATGAACACTGAAGCTTTCTTT. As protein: CSVDEGHGIMNTEAFF.